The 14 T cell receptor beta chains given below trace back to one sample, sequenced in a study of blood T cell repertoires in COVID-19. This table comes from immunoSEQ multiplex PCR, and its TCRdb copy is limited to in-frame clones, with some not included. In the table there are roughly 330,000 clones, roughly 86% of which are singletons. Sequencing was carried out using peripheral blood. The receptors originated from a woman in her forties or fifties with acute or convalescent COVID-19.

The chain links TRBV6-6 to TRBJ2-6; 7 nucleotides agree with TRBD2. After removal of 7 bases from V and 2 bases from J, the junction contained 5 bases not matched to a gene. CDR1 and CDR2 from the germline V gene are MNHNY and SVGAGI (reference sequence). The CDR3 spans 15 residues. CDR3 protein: CASNDRGAGANVLTF. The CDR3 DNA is TGTGCCAGCAACGACCGGGGGGCTGGGGCCAACGTCCTGACTTTC.

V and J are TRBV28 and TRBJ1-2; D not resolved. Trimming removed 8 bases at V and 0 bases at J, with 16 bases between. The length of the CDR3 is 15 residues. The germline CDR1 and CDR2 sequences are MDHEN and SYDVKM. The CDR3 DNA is TGTGCCAGCCTACCCCCGGGTAGAGCTAACTATGGCTACACCTTC. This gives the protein CASLPPGRANYGYTF.

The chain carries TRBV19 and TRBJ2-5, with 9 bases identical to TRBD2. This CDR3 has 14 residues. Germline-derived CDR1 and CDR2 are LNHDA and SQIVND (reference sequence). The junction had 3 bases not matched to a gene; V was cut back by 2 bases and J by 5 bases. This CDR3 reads CASSILAGDETQYF. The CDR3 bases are TGTGCCAGTAGTATATTAGCGGGAGATGAGACCCAGTACTTC.

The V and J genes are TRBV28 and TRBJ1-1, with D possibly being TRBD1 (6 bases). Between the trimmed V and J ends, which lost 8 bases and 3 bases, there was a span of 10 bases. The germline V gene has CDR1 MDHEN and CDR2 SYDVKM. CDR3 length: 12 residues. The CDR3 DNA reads TGTGCCAGCCTGGGGGGGCACACTGAAGCTTTCTTT. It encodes CASLGGHTEAFF.

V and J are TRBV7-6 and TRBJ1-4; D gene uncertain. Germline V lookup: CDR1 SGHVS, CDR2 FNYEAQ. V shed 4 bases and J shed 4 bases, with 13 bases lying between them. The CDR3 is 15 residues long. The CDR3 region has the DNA TGTGCCAGCAGCTCAACCGGTGTTGGTAATGAAAAACTGTTTTTT. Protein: CASSSTGVGNEKLFF.

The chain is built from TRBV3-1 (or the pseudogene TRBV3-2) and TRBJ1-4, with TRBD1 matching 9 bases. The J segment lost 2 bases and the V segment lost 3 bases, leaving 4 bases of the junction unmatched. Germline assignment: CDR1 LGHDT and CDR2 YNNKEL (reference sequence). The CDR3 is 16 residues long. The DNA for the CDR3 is TGTGCCAGCAGCCAGTATACAGGGGGCACTAATGAAAAACTGTTTTTT. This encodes CASSQYTGGTNEKLFF.

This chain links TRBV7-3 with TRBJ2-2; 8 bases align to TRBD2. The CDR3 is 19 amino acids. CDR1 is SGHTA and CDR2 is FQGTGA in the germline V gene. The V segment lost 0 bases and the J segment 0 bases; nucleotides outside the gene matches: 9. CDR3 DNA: TGTGCCAGCAGCTTAACGCTTATAGCGGGAACAGCGAACACCGGGGAGCTGTTTTTT. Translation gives CASSLTLIAGTANTGELFF.

CDR3 residues: CASSVQGTRGYTF. In DNA form, the CDR3 reads TGTGCCAGCAGCGTACAGGGGACGCGGGGCTACACCTTC. The V gene is TRBV9, the J gene TRBJ1-2; TRBD1 might be the D (6 bases). Trimming took off 1 base at V and 8 bases at J, with 12 bases between the two ends. Germline loops: CDR1 SGDLS, CDR2 YYNGEE. CDR3 length equals 13 residues.

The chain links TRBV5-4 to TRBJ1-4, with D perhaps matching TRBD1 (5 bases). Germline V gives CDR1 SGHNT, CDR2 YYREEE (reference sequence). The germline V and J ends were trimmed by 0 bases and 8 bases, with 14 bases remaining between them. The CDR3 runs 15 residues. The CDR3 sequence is CASSLGREIGEKLFF. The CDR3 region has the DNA TGTGCCAGCAGCTTGGGCAGGGAAATTGGGGAAAAACTGTTTTTT.

CDR3 nucleotide sequence: TGTGCCAGCAGCCAAGGGCAGACAGGGCCCTATGGCTACACCTTC. This translates into CASSQGQTGPYGYTF. The chain employs TRBV3-1 (or the pseudogene TRBV3-2) and TRBJ1-2, with TRBD1 identical over 7 bases. The junction had 6 bases not matched to a gene; V was cut back by 1 base and J by 4 bases. Germline CDR1 LGHDT, CDR2 YNNKEL (reference sequence). This CDR3 is 15 amino acids long.

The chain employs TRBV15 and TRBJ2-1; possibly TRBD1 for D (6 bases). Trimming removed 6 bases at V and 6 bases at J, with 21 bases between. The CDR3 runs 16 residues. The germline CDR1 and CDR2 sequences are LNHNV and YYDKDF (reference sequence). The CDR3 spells CATRKEVGARANEQFF. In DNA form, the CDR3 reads TGTGCCACCAGGAAAGAGGTGGGGGCCCGGGCCAATGAGCAGTTCTTC. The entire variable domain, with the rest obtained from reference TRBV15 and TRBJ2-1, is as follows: DAMVIQNPRYQVTQFGKPVTLSCSQTLNHNVMYWYQQKSSQAPKLLFHYYDKDFNNEADTPDNFQSRRPNTSFCFLDIRSPGLGDTAMYLCATRKEVGARANEQFFGPGTRLTVL.

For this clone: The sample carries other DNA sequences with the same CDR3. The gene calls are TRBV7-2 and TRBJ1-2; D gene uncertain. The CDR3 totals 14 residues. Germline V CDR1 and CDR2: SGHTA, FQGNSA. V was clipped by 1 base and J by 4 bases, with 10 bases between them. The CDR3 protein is CASSLGGRTYGYTF. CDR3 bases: TGTGCCAGCAGCTTAGGAGGGAGAACCTATGGCTACACCTTC.

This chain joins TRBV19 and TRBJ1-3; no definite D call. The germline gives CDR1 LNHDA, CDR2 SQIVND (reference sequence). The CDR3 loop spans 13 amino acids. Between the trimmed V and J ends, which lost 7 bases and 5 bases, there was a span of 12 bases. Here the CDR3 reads CASTYEPRNTIYF. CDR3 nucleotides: TGTGCCAGTACCTATGAACCGCGAAACACCATATATTTT.

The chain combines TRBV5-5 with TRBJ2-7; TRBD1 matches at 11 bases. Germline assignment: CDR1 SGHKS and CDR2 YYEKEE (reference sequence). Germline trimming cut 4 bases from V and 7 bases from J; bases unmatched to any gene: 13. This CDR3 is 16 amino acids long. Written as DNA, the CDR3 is TGTGCCAGCAGCCCAGGGCAATTCGGGACAGGGGGTGAGCAGTACTTC. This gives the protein CASSPGQFGTGGEQYF.